This entry concerns a single T cell receptor beta chain. This record comes from a study of CD8+CD57+ T cells in acquired aplastic anemia. The CDR3 spans 14 residues. Trimming took 7 bases from V and 3 from J; bases not matched to a gene: 8. Germline lookup yields CDR1 MGHDK and CDR2 SYGVNS. CD8+CD57+ cell expansion, shown by flow cytometry, had occurred in the patients selected for sequencing. Prior therapy had not been administered to any patient at the time of blood sampling. TCR beta VDJ combinations and CDR3 sequences were profiled from genomic DNA. MiXCR, applied by TCRdb to the reads, yields one record per CDR3 protein. The table has hundreds of thousands of distinct CDR3 sequences, under 40% seen once.

The source of this sequence is a human donor with aplastic anemia. The chain couples TRBV25-1 to TRBJ1-1; TRBD1 aligns across 7 bases. Sequencing input: sorted CD4+, CD8+, or CD8+CD57+ T cells (not recorded which) from PBMCs. The DNA for the CDR3 is TGTGCCAGCACCAGACAGGGTGTTGACACTGAAGCTTTCTTT. It codes for CASTRQGVDTEAFF.